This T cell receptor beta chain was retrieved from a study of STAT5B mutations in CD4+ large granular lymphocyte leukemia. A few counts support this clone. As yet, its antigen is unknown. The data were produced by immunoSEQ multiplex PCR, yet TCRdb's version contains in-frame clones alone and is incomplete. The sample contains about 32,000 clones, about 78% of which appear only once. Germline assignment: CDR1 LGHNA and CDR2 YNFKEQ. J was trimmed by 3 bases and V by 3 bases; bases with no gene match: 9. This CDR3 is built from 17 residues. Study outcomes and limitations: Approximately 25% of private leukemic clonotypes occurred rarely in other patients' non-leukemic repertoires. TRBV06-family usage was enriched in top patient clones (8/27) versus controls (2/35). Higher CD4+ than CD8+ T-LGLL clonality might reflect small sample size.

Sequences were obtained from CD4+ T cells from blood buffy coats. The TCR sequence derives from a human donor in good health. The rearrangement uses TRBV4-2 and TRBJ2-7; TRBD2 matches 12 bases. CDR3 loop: CASSQGASGRDHYEQYF. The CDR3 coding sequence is TGTGCCAGCAGCCAGGGGGCTAGCGGGAGGGACCACTACGAGCAGTACTTC.